The 4 T cell receptor beta chains given below trace back to one sample, sequenced in a study of CD8+ T cells in alopecia areata. Treatment reported: oral pan-JAK inhibitor, 5-10 mg twice daily. RNA extraction and reverse transcription yielded cDNA as sequencing template. This table comes from immunoSEQ multiplex PCR, and its TCRdb copy is limited to in-frame clones, with some not included. The sample contains 150,000 to 250,000 clones, about 60% of which appear only once. Sequenced material: CD4+ T cells sorted from blood, taken at week 4, from a patient treated with tofacitinib. These receptors all come from a human donor with alopecia areata.

The chain joins TRBV23-1 to TRBJ2-7; TRBD1 matches at 8 bases. TRBV23-1 is identified as an open reading frame with a role that is uncertain. The CDR3 runs 15 residues. With 2 bases clipped from V and 0 bases from J, the junction kept 3 bases outside the gene matches. This CDR3 is CASSQDRGSSYEQYF. In DNA, the CDR3 is TGCGCCAGCAGTCAAGACAGGGGAAGCTCCTACGAGCAGTACTTC.

The chain combines TRBV15 with TRBJ2-1, with D perhaps given as TRBD1 or TRBD2 (6 bases each). Germline-derived CDR1 and CDR2 are LNHNV and YYDKDF (reference sequence). This CDR3 is 14 amino acids long. Trimming removed 7 bases from V and 6 bases from J, with 16 bases in between. The CDR3, as DNA: TGTGCCACCAATCAACCCGGGGGCGGCAATGAGCAGTTCTTC. It encodes CATNQPGGGNEQFF.

The chain links TRBV5-1 to TRBJ2-2; D gene unclear. Germline lookup yields CDR1 SGHRS and CDR2 YFSETQ. V was cut by 4 bases and J by 4 bases, with 14 bases left in between. The CDR3 runs to 15 residues. The CDR3, as DNA: TGCGCCAGCAGCGAGCAGTCACCCCCCACCGGGGAGCTGTTTTTT. The encoded protein is CASSEQSPPTGELFF. The variable domain in full, with the rest retrieved from reference TRBV5-1 and TRBJ2-2, is KAGVTQTPRYLIKTRGQQVTLSCSPISGHRSVSWYQQTPGQGLQFLFEYFSETQRNKGNFPGRFSGRQFSNSRSEMNVSTLELGDSALYLCASSEQSPPTGELFFGEGSRLTVL.

The chain uses TRBV6-5 and TRBJ2-7; TRBD1 matches at 9 bases. This CDR3 is 14 amino acids long. Germline loops: CDR1 MNHEY, CDR2 SVGAGI. J lost 4 bases, V lost 6 bases, and 7 bases had no gene match. The DNA for the CDR3 is TGTGCCAGCAGAATGGGACAGGGAATTTACGAGCAGTACTTC. It encodes CASRMGQGIYEQYF.